This record covers a single T cell receptor beta chain. This sample was taken from a study of cytomegalovirus exposure and HLA in healthy donors. Using immunoSEQ multiplex PCR, the repertoire was profiled, and TCRdb retains in-frame clones only, with some absent. Of 50,000 to 70,000 clones listed, 85% to 95% are singletons. V was trimmed by 2 bases and J by 3 bases, leaving 12 bases between them. The CDR3 loop spans 14 amino acids. Germline V CDR1 and CDR2: SGHRS, YFSETQ. The chain has TRBV5-1 and TRBJ2-7, with D possibly matching TRBD1 (5 bases). Sequenced input: PBMCs. The origin of this receptor is a woman younger than 30 in good health and CMV-seropositive. CDR3 sequence reads: CASSFAGRVYEQYF. The CDR3 nucleotides are TGCGCCAGCAGCTTTGCCGGCAGGGTCTACGAGCAGTACTTC.